This TCR beta chain was captured in a study of cytotoxic CD8 clonotypes in ibrutinib-treated CLL. Study-wide results and limits: The times at which samples were taken varied between sustained-remission and progressing patients. Private clonotypes, not public ones, expanded at ibrutinib response. Upon ibrutinib response clonality rose, and upon progression it fell back toward baseline.

This clone was recorded only once. Its target is not known. Here immunoSEQ multiplex PCR was the method, and the copy in TCRdb shows in-frame clones only, minus some. The table includes 150,000 or so clones, 79% detected once. CDR1 and CDR2 (germline): KGHSH, LQKENI. This CDR3 spans 15 amino acids. Trimming took 3 bases from V and 5 from J, leaving 16 bases between them. V usage is TRBV18 and J usage is TRBJ1-1; no firm D call. The sample in question was PBMCs, obtained after 12 months of ibrutinib treatment. The clonotype was recovered from a human donor with chronic lymphocytic leukemia. The DNA of the CDR3 is TGTGCCAGCTCACCCTCCTCAGGAGGAGGGACTGAAGCTTTCTTT. Translating it yields CASSPSSGGGTEAFF. The variable domain in full, with the rest retrieved from reference TRBV18 and TRBJ1-1, is NAGVMQNPRHLVRRRGQEARLRCSPMKGHSHVYWYRQLPEEGLKFMVYLQKENIIDESGMPKERFSAEFPKEGPSILRIQQVVRGDSAAYFCASSPSSGGGTEAFFGQGTRLTVV.